This entry lists 8 T cell receptor beta chains sequenced from one sample in a study of regulatory dendritic cells for organ transplantation. The assay was immunoSEQ multiplex PCR, and TCRdb's table has in-frame clones only and misses some. Among 20,000 to 25,000 clones, 74% were seen once, and the ten largest hold 0.75% to 0.95%. The source material was memory CD4+ T cells from blood. Indicated subset: CD45RO+ memory T cells. The source is a human donor in good health.

The genes are TRBV9 and TRBJ2-4, with 7 bases that match TRBD2. In germline, CDR1 is SGDLS, CDR2 YYNGEE. After removal of 0 bases from V and 4 bases from J, the junction contained 1 base not matched to a gene. CDR3 size: 14 residues. The CDR3 sequence is CASSVGGGKNIQYF. The CDR3 bases are TGTGCCAGCAGCGTAGGCGGGGGTAAAAACATTCAGTACTTC.

This clone was seen once. The rearrangement joins TRBV9 to TRBJ2-5; D is undetermined. The CDR3 runs 14 residues. Trimming took off 0 bases at V and 1 base at J, with 7 bases between the two ends. Germline V gives CDR1 SGDLS, CDR2 YYNGEE. In nucleotides, the CDR3 is TGTGCCAGCAGCGTAGGTGGCTCCCAAGAGACCCAGTACTTC. Amino acids: CASSVGGSQETQYF.

The chain is built from TRBV5-1 and TRBJ1-1, with D maybe TRBD1 (5 bases). The germline gives CDR1 SGHRS, CDR2 YFSETQ. Trimming took off 4 bases at V and 3 bases at J, with 16 bases between the two ends. CDR3 length: 15 residues. The CDR3 region has the DNA TGCGCCAGCAGCGGGCGGGACGGAGGGTACACTGAAGCTTTCTTT. This sequence encodes CASSGRDGGYTEAFF.

This clone occurred a few times. The gene calls are TRBV5-6 and TRBJ1-5; D gene ambiguous. This CDR3 contains 15 residues. Germline V gene lookup returns CDR1 SGHDT and CDR2 YYEEEE. Between the trimmed V and J ends, which lost 1 base and 2 bases, there was a span of 10 bases. DNA of the CDR3: TGTGCCAGCAGCTTGAACGCAGGTGGCAATCAGCCCCAGCATTTT. Protein sequence: CASSLNAGGNQPQHF.

The DNA of the CDR3 is TGTGCCAGCAGACCTCCGGGACAGAACACCGGGGAGCTGTTTTTT. Translation gives CASRPPGQNTGELFF. The rearrangement links TRBV7-2 to TRBJ2-2; the D gene is possibly TRBD1 (6 bases). Deletions cut 6 bases from V and 1 base from J, with 12 bases between. The CDR3 is made up of 15 amino acids. Germline-derived CDR1 and CDR2 are SGHTA and FQGNSA.

The V call is TRBV5-6, the J call TRBJ1-5; D perhaps matches TRBD1 (6 bases). V was clipped by 2 bases and J by 4 bases, with 13 bases between them. The germline CDR1 and CDR2 sequences are SGHDT and YYEEEE. The length of the CDR3 is 15 residues. In DNA form, the CDR3 reads TGTGCCAGCAGCTTTGGTCAGGGGTCGAATCAGCCCCAGCATTTT. Translation gives CASSFGQGSNQPQHF.

The chain uses TRBV7-6 and TRBJ1-3; D is possibly TRBD1 (6 bases). The CDR3 extends over 17 amino acids. CDR1 is SGHVS and CDR2 is FNYEAQ in the germline V gene. The V gene lost 0 bases and the J gene lost 0 bases, with 12 bases spanning the gap. The CDR3 protein is CASSLASGVRSGNTIYF. Here the CDR3 DNA reads TGTGCCAGCAGCTTAGCTTCAGGGGTTCGCTCTGGAAACACCATATATTTT.

The chain couples TRBV6-1 to TRBJ2-1, with 11 positions matching TRBD2. This CDR3 comprises 15 residues. J gave up 10 bases and V 8 bases, and 13 bases lay outside the gene matches. CDR1 is MNHNS and CDR2 is SASEGT in the germline V gene. The chain's CDR3 is CASGRASGGREEQFF. For the CDR3, the DNA is TGTGCCAGCGGTCGGGCTAGCGGGGGGAGGGAAGAGCAGTTCTTC.